Sequencing of this T cell receptor beta chain was carried out in a study of regulatory T cells in long-lasting Graves disease. Trimming took 2 bases from V and 2 from J, leaving 13 bases between them. The CDR3 spans 14 residues. The V gene's germline CDR1 is GTSNPN and CDR2 SVGIG (reference sequence). Time point given: newly diagnosed GD, antithyroid drugs for less than 3 months. RNA isolated from PBMCs was used to make the TCR library. Construction of TCR beta libraries relied on iRepertoire HTBI primers and on Arm-PCR targeting CDR3 regions. Each CDR3 protein is one row after TCRdb ran MiXCR on the multiplex PCR reads. Found here are roughly 420,000 distinct CDR3 sequences, about 16% of them singletons; the top ten hold about 20%.

This clonotype was obtained from a female donor with Graves disease. This material consisted of peripheral blood mononuclear cells (PBMCs), taken at new diagnosis, from a patient treated with antithyroid drugs. The gene calls are TRBV30 and TRBJ2-7, with D maybe TRBD2 (6 bases). In nucleotides, the CDR3 is TGTGCCTGGAGTCCCGGGACTGTGCCCTACGAGCAGTACTTC. It is translated as CAWSPGTVPYEQYF. Combining the CDR3 with reference TRBV30 and TRBJ2-7 gives the whole variable domain SQTIHQWPATLVQPVGSPLSLECTVEGTSNPNLYWYRQAAGRGLQLLFYSVGIGQISSEVPQNLSASRPQDRQFILSSKKLLLSDSGFYLCAWSPGTVPYEQYFGPGTRLTVT.